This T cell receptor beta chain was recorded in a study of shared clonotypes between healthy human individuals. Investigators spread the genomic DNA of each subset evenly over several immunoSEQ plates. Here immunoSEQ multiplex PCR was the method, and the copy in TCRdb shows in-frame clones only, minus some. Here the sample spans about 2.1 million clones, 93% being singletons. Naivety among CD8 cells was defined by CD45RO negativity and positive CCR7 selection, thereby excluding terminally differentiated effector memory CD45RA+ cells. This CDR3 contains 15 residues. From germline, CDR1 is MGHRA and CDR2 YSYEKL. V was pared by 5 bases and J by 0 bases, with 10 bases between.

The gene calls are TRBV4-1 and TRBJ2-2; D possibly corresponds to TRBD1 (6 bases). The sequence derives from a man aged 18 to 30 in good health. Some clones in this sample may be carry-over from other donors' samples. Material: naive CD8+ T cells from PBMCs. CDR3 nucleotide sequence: TGCGCCAGCAGCTACAGGGACGCGAACACCGGGGAGCTGTTTTTT. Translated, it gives CASSYRDANTGELFF.